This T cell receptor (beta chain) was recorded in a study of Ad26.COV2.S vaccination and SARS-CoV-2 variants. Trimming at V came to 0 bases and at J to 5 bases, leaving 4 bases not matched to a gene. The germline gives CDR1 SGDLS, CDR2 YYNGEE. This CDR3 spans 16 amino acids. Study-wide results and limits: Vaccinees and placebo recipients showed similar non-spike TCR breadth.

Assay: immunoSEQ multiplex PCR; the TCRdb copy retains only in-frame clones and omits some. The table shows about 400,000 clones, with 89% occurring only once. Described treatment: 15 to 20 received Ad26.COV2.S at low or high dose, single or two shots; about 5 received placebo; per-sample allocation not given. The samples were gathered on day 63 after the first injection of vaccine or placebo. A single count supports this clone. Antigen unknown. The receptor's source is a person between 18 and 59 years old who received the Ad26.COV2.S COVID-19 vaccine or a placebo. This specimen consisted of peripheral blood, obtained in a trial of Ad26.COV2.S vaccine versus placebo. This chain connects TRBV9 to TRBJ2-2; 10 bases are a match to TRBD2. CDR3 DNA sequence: TGTGCCAGCAGCGTAGCCCTAGCGGGAGCTACCGGGGAGCTGTTTTTT. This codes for CASSVALAGATGELFF.